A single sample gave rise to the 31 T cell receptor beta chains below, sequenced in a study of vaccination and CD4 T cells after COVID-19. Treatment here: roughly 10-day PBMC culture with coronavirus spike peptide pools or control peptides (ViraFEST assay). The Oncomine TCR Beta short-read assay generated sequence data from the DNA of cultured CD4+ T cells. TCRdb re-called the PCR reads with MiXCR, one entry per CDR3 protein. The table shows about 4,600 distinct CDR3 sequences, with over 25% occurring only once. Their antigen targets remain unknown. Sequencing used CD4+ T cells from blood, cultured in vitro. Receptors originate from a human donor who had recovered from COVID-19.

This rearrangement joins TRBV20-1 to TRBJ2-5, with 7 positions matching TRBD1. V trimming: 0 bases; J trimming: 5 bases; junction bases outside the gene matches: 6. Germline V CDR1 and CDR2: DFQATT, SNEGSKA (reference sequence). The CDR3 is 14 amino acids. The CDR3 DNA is TGCAGTGCTAGAGATGTAGGGGGCCGGGAGACCCAGTACTTC. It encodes CSARDVGGRETQYF.

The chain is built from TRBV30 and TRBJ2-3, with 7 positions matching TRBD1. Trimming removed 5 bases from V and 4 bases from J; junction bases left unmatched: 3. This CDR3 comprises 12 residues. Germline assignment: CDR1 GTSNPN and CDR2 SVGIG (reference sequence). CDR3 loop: CAWGTAPDTQYF. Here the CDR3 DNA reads TGTGCCTGGGGGACAGCGCCAGATACGCAGTATTTT. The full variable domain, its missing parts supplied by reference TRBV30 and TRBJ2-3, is SQTIHQWPATLVQPVGSPLSLECTVEGTSNPNLYWYRQAAGRGLQLLFYSVGIGQISSEVPQNLSASRPQDRQFILSSKKLLLSDSGFYLCAWGTAPDTQYFGPGTRLTVL.

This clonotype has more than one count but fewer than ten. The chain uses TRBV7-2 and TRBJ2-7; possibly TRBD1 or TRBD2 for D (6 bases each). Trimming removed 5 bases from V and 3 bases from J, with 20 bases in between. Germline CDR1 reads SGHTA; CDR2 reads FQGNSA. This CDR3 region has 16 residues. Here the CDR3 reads CASSQGPFGGLYEQYF. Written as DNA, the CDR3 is TGTGCCAGCAGCCAGGGGCCTTTTGGGGGGCTCTACGAGCAGTACTTC.

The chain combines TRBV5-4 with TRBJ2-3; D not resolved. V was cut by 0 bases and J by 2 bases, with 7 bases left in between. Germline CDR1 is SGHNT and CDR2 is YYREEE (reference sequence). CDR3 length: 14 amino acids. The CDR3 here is CASSLEPFTDTQYF. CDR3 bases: TGTGCCAGCAGCTTGGAACCCTTCACAGATACGCAGTATTTT.

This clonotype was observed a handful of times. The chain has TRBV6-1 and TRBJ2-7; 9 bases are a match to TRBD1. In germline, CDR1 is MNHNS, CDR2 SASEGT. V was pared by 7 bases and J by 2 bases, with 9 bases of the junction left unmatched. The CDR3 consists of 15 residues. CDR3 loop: CASNNPGTGPYEQYF. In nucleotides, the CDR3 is TGTGCCAGCAACAATCCCGGGACAGGGCCCTACGAGCAGTACTTC.

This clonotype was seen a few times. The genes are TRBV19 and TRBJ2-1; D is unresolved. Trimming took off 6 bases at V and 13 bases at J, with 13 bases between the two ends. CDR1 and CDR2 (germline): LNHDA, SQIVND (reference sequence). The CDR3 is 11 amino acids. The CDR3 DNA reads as TGTGCCAGTAGATTAGGGCCCGACCAGTTCTTC. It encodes CASRLGPDQFF.

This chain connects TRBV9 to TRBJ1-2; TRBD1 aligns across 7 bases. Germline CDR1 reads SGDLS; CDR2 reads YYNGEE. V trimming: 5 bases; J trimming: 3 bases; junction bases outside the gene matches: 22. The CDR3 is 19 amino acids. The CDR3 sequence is CASSDPVPTGRLNDYGYTF. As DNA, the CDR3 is TGTGCCAGCAGTGACCCAGTACCGACAGGGCGACTGAATGACTATGGCTACACCTTC.

This CDR3 is CASSTSTGVYNSPLHF. The CDR3 nucleotides read TGTGCCAGCAGTACCTCGACAGGGGTGTATAATTCACCCCTCCACTTT. The chain uses TRBV6-5 and TRBJ1-6; 8 positions agree with TRBD1. CDR1 MNHEY and CDR2 SVGAGI come from the germline V gene. The CDR3 is made up of 16 amino acids. V lost 5 bases to trimming and J lost 4 bases; unmatched junction nucleotides: 7.

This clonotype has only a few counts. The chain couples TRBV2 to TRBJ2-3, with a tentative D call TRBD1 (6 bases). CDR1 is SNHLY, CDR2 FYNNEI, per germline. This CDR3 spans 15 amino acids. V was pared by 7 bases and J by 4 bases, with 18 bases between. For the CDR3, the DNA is TGTGCCAGCATTCCTTTTGGTAGGGGGTCAGATACGCAGTATTTT. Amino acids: CASIPFGRGSDTQYF.

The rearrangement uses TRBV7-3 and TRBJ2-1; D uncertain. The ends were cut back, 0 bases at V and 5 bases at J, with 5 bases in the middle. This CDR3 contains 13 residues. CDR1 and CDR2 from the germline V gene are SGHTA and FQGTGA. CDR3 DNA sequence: TGTGCCAGCAGCTTAACAAACAACAATGAGCAGTTCTTC. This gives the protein CASSLTNNNEQFF.

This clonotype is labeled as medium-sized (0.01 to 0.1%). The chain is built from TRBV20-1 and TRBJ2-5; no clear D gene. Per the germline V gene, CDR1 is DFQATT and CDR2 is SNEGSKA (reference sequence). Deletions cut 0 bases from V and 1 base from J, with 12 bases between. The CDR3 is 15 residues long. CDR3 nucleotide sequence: TGCAGTGCTAGAGATACTGCCAGGATCCAAGAGACCCAGTACTTC. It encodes CSARDTARIQETQYF.

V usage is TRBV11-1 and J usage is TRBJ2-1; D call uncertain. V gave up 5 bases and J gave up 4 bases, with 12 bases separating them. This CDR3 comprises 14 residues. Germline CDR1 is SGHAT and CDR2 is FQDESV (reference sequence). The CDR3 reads CASSTSTLYNEQFF. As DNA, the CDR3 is TGTGCCAGCAGCACAAGCACCCTTTACAATGAGCAGTTCTTC. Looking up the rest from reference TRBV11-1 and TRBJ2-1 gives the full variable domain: EAEVAQSPRYKITEKSQAVAFWCDPISGHATLYWYRQILGQGPELLVQFQDESVVDDSQLPKDRFSAERLKGVDSTLKIQPAELGDSAMYLCASSTSTLYNEQFFGPGTRLTVL.

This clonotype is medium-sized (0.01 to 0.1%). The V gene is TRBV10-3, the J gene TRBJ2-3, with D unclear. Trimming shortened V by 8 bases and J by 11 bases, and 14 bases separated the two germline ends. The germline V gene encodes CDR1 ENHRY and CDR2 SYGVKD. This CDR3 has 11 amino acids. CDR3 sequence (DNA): TGTGCCATCGGAACCCCCCAGTGGCAGTATTTT. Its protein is CAIGTPQWQYF.

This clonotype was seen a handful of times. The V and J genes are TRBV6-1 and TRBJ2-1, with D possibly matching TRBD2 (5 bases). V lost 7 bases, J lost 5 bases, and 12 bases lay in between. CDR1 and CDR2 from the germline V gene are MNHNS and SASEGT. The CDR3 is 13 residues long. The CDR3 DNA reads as TGTGCCAGCAAGCGGAGTTCGAACAATGAGCAGTTCTTC. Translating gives CASKRSSNNEQFF.

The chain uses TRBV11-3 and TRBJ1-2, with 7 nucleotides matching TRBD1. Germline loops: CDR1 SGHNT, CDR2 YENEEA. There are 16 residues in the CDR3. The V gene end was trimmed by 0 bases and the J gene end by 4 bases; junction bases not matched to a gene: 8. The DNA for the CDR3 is TGTGCCAGCAGCTTAGAAGGGAGAGGGGGCGTCTATGGCTACACCTTC. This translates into CASSLEGRGGVYGYTF.

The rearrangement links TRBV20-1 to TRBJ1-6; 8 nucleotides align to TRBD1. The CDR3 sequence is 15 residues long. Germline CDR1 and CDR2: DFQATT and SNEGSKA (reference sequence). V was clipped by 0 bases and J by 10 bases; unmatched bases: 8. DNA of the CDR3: TGCAGTGCTAGAGATCGCGTCAGGGGGCAGTCACCCCTCCACTTT. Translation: CSARDRVRGQSPLHF.

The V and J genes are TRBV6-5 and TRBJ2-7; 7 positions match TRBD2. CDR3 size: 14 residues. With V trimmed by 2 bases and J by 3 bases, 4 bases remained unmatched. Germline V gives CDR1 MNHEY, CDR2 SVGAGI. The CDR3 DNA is TGTGCCAGCAGTTACGGGGGGGATTTCTACGAGCAGTACTTC. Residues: CASSYGGDFYEQYF.

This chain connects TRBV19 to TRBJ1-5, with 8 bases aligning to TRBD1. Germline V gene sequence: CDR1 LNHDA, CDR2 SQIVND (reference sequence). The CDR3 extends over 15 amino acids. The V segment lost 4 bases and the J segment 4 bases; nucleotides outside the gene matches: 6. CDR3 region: CASSSRTGPNQPQHF. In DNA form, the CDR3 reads TGTGCCAGTAGTAGCCGGACAGGGCCAAATCAGCCCCAGCATTTT.

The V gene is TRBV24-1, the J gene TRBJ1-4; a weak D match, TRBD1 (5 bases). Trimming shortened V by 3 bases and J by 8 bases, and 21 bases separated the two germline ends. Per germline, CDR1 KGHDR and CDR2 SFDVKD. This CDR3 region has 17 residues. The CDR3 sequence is CATSDGGEGSGSEKLFF. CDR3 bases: TGTGCCACCAGTGATGGAGGAGAGGGGAGCGGGAGCGAAAAACTGTTTTTT.

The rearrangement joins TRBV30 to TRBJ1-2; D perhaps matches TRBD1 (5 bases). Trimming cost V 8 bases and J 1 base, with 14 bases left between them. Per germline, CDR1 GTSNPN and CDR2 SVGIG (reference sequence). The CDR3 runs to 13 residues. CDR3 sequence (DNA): TGTGCCGGGAACGCTAGGGGTAACTATGGCTACACCTTC. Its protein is CAGNARGNYGYTF.

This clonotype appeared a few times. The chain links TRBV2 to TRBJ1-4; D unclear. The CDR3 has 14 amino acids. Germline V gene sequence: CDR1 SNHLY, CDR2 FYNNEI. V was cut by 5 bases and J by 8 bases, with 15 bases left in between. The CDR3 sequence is CASSWRIRGEKLFF. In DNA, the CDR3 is TGTGCCAGCAGTTGGAGGATAAGAGGCGAAAAACTGTTTTTT.

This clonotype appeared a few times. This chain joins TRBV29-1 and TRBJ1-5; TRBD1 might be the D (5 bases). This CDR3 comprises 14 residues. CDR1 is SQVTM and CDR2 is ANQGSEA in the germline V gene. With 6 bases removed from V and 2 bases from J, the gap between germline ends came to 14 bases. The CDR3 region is CSVAAQGGNQPQHF. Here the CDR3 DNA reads TGCAGCGTCGCCGCCCAGGGCGGCAATCAGCCCCAGCATTTT.

Here the CDR3 DNA reads TGTGCCATCAGTGAGGGATACATCAGGTTCTTC. It encodes CAISEGYIRFF. The chain combines TRBV10-3 with TRBJ2-1; D is undetermined. CDR3 length: 11 residues. Germline values: CDR1 ENHRY, CDR2 SYGVKD. The V end was cut by 2 bases, the J end by 15 bases, with 11 bases between.

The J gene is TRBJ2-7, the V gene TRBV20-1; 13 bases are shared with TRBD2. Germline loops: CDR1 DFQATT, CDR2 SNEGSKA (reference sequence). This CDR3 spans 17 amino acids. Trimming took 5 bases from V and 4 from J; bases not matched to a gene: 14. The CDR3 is CSADKPGLAGSVYEQYF. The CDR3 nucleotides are TGCAGTGCTGATAAACCGGGACTAGCGGGGAGTGTTTACGAGCAGTACTTC.

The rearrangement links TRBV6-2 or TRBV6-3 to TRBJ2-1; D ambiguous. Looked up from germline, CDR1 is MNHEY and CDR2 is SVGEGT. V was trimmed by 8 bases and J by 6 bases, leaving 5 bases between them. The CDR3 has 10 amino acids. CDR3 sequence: CASWGNEQFF. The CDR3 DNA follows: TGTGCCAGCTGGGGCAATGAGCAGTTCTTC.

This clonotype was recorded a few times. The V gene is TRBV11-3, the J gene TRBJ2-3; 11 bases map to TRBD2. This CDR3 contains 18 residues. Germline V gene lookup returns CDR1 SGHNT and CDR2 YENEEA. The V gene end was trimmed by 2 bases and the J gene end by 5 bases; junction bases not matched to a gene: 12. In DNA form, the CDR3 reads TGTGCCAGCAGCTTAAACCCCACTAGCGGGAGATTCGTAGATACGCAGTATTTT. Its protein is CASSLNPTSGRFVDTQYF.

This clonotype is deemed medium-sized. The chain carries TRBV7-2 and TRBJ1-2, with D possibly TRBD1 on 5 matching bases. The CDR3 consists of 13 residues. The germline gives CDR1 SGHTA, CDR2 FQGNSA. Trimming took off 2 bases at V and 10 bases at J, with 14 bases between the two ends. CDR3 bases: TGTGCCAGCAGCTTAACTGACAGTCTTCCCTACACCTTC. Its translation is CASSLTDSLPYTF.

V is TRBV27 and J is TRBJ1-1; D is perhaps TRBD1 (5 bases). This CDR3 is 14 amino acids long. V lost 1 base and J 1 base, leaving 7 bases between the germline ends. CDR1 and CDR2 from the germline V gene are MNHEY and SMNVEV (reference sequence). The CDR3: CASSLWGSNTEAFF. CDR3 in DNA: TGTGCCAGCAGTTTATGGGGGTCGAACACTGAAGCTTTCTTT.

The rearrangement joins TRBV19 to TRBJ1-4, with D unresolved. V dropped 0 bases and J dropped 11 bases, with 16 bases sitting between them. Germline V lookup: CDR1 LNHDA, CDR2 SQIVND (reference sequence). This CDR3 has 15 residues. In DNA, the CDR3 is TGTGCCAGTAGTATAGATCCACAGTCAGTTGACAAACTGTTTTTT. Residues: CASSIDPQSVDKLFF.

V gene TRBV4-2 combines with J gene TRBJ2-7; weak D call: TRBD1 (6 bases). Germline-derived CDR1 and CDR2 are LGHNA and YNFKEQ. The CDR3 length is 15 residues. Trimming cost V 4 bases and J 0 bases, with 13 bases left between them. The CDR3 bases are TGTGCCAGCAGCCTCCGAGCAGGGGACTCCTACGAGCAGTACTTC. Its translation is CASSLRAGDSYEQYF.

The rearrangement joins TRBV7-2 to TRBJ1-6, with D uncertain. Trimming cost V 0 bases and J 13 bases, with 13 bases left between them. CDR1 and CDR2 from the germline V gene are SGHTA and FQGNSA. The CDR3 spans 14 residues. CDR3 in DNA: TGTGCCAGCAGCTTAGCCACCCTTGGGCCCCCCCTCCACTTT. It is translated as CASSLATLGPPLHF.